This is a list of T cell receptor beta chains from one sample in a study of blood T cell repertoires in COVID-19. TCRdb's copy holds only in-frame clones and misses some; the assay was immunoSEQ multiplex PCR. This table has around 140,000 clones, about 80% appearing once. Sequencing was done on a sample of peripheral blood. The receptors shown here come from a human donor in a cohort sampled during active COVID-19. Both conserved end residues are part of each CDR3. D genes are given only for firm matches. Clone size is not always given. Where it is, it says once, few, many or a class for expanded clones.

abundance	d_gene	v_gene	j_gene	CDR3nt	CDR3aa
NA	NA	TRBV5-8	TRBJ1-1	TGTGCCAGCCGGAAGACAGAGAACACTGAAGCTTTCTTT	CASRKTENTEAFF
NA	NA	TRBV6-5	TRBJ2-2	TGTGCCAGCGCAGGGGGGCCATACGGGGAGCTGTTTTTT	CASAGGPYGELFF
NA	NA	TRBV5-4	TRBJ2-6	TGTGCCAGCAGCTATGGACTGCGATCTGGGGCCAACGTCCTGACTTTC	CASSYGLRSGANVLTF
few	NA	TRBV6-5	TRBJ1-2	TGTGCCAGCAGTTCTGGACAGTCCTATGGCTACACCTTC	CASSSGQSYGYTF
once	TRBD2	TRBV11-3	TRBJ2-1	TGTGCCAGCAGTTCCGGACTAGCGGGAGACAATGAGCAGTTCTTC	CASSSGLAGDNEQFF
few	TRBD2	TRBV18	TRBJ2-2	TGTGCCAGCTCACCCGGACTAGCGGGTCTTCTCACCGGGGAGCTGTTTTTT	CASSPGLAGLLTGELFF
once	TRBD1	TRBV29-1	TRBJ1-2	TGCAGCTTCGGGACAGACTATGGCTACACCTTC	CSFGTDYGYTF
NA	TRBD1	TRBV4-2	TRBJ1-5	TGTGCCAGCAGCCGCGGGACAGGGGAACCTCAGCCCCAGCATTTT	CASSRGTGEPQPQHF
NA	TRBD1	TRBV6-1	TRBJ1-5	TGTGCCAGCAGTGATACAGGGGGCGGCAATCAGCCCCAGCATTTT	CASSDTGGGNQPQHF
NA	NA	TRBV30	TRBJ1-4	TGTGCCTGGAGCCCGGACAGTCTAACTAATGAAAAACTGTTTTTT	CAWSPDSLTNEKLFF
NA	NA	TRBV28	TRBJ2-1	TGTGCCGTTTCCAACCCCGGGAGGGGGCGAATAGACAATGAGCAGTTCTTC	CAVSNPGRGRIDNEQFF
NA	NA	TRBV30	TRBJ1-2	TGTGCCTGGACCTGGGGGGGAAACTATGGCTACACCTTC	CAWTWGGNYGYTF
few	TRBD1	TRBV19	TRBJ2-7	TGTGCCAGTAGTAGGGTCCGGGACAGCGCCTACGAGCAGTACTTC	CASSRVRDSAYEQYF
NA	NA	TRBV28	TRBJ1-5	TGTGCCAGCAGTTCTAGGGCCTGGGGGGGTTCCTCCCCCCCCCAGCATTTT	CASSSRAWGGSSPPQHF
NA	NA	TRBV4-1	TRBJ1-4	TGCGCCAGCAGCCAAGAGCCTGGGAGGTTTCAAGTTGAAAAACTGTTTTTT	CASSQEPGRFQVEKLFF
few	NA	TRBV12-3/TRBV12-4	TRBJ1-1	TGTGCCAGCAGTTTTTCCAGGAACACTGAAGCTTTCTTT	CASSFSRNTEAFF
NA	TRBD1	TRBV19	TRBJ1-5	TGTGCCAGTAGTATAGGGGGACAGGGGAATCAGCCCCAGCATTTT	CASSIGGQGNQPQHF
NA	TRBD1	TRBV6-5	TRBJ2-7	TGTGCCAGCAGCTTCGGACAGGGGGTGACCTACGAGCAGTACTTC	CASSFGQGVTYEQYF
NA	TRBD1	TRBV7-8	TRBJ1-3	TGTGCCAGCAGCTCTCGGGACAGATTACTCTCTGGAAACACCATATATTTT	CASSSRDRLLSGNTIYF
NA	TRBD1	TRBV19	TRBJ1-1	TGTGCCAGTAGTATTGGCGGGACAGGGTTCATGAACACTGAAGCTTTCTTT	CASSIGGTGFMNTEAFF
few	TRBD2	TRBV14	TRBJ2-1	TGTGCCAGCAGCCCTACTGCGGGGGGGCCACGGAATGAGCAGTTCTTC	CASSPTAGGPRNEQFF
NA	NA	TRBV19	TRBJ2-6	TGTGCCAGTAGTATAGAGACTACTGGGGCCAACGTCCTGACTTTC	CASSIETTGANVLTF
NA	NA	TRBV18	TRBJ1-5	TGTGCCAGCTCCCCGGAGGCATCGGGCCAGCCCCAGCATTTT	CASSPEASGQPQHF
NA	NA	TRBV6-5	TRBJ1-5	TGTGCCAGCAGTAGAGCTGGCAATCAGCCCCAGCATTTT	CASSRAGNQPQHF
NA	NA	TRBV6-6	TRBJ1-3	TGTGCCAGCAGGGGGCCGAGCTCTGGAAACACCATATATTTT	CASRGPSSGNTIYF
NA	TRBD1	TRBV15	TRBJ1-1	TGTGCCACCAGCTTTACTCAGGGGGTCAATGAAGCTTTCTTT	CATSFTQGVNEAFF
NA	TRBD2	TRBV11-3	TRBJ2-1	TGTGCCAGCAGCAAGGGACTAGCGGGGAGCTCCTACAATGAGCAGTTCTTC	CASSKGLAGSSYNEQFF
NA	TRBD1	TRBV7-9	TRBJ2-3	TGTGCCAGCAGAACAGGGGGCAAGACAGATACGCAGTATTTT	CASRTGGKTDTQYF
NA	NA	TRBV6-6	TRBJ2-2	TGTGCCAGCAGTTTCCCCGACACCGGGGAGCTGTTTTTT	CASSFPDTGELFF
NA	TRBD2	TRBV4-3	TRBJ2-3	TGCGCCAGCAGCCAAGATCAGACTTCTAGCGGGGTGGTCGGCACAGATACGCAGTATTTT	CASSQDQTSSGVVGTDTQYF
NA	TRBD2	TRBV19	TRBJ2-5	TGTGCCAGTAGCGGACTAGCGGGACGAGAGACCCAGTACTTC	CASSGLAGRETQYF
NA	NA	TRBV3-1/TRBV3-2	TRBJ1-4	TGTGCCAGCAGCCTAAGATCGGCTAATGAAAAACTGTTTTTT	CASSLRSANEKLFF
NA	NA	TRBV4-1	TRBJ1-1	TGCGCCAGCAGCCCCTATCGAGGGGAGGGATCACCTGAAGCTTTCTTT	CASSPYRGEGSPEAFF
NA	NA	TRBV30	TRBJ1-6	TGTGCCTGGAAGGAAACCGAGTGGCGGTCCCTCCACTTT	CAWKETEWRSLHF
once	NA	TRBV15	TRBJ2-1	TGTGCCACCAGCAGAGGGAGGCCCAATGAGCAGTTCTTC	CATSRGRPNEQFF
NA	TRBD1	TRBV5-1	TRBJ2-2	TGCGCCAGCAGCTTGGGACAGGGAACCGGGGAGCTGTTTTTT	CASSLGQGTGELFF
NA	TRBD1	TRBV5-6	TRBJ2-7	TGTGCCAGCAGCTTGTGGGACAGGGCCTACGAGCAGTACTTC	CASSLWDRAYEQYF
NA	NA	TRBV4-3	TRBJ1-2	TGCGCCAGCAGCCAAGAGAGGGCGGGTTCCTATGGCTACACCTTC	CASSQERAGSYGYTF
NA	NA	TRBV4-1	TRBJ1-5	TGCGCCAGCAGCCAAGATGTGGACTCGAGAGATCAGCCCCAGCATTTT	CASSQDVDSRDQPQHF
few	NA	TRBV6-2/TRBV6-3	TRBJ2-6	TGTGCCAGCAGTGACGGACAACACTCTGGGGCCAACGTCCTGACTTTC	CASSDGQHSGANVLTF
NA	TRBD1	TRBV7-6	TRBJ2-6	TGTGCCAGCAGCTTAGGGACAGGGTACTCTGGGGCCAACGTCCTGACTTTC	CASSLGTGYSGANVLTF
NA	TRBD1	TRBV7-9	TRBJ1-1	TGTGCCAGCAGCGGCCCTACAGGGGGCCTTTACACTGAAGCTTTCTTT	CASSGPTGGLYTEAFF
NA	TRBD1	TRBV5-6	TRBJ1-2	TGTGCCAGCAGCTCTCCCTACAGGGGGCGAAACTATGGCTACACCTTC	CASSSPYRGRNYGYTF
few	TRBD2	TRBV5-1	TRBJ2-7	TGCGCCAGCGCCCCTAGCGGGACGGGCGACGAGCAGTACTTC	CASAPSGTGDEQYF
NA	NA	TRBV28	TRBJ1-1	TGTGCCAGCAGTCCACGGACACGGACTGAAGCTTTCTTT	CASSPRTRTEAFF
once	TRBD2	TRBV28	TRBJ2-7	TGTGCCAGCACGGGAGGGCAGACCTACGAGCAGTACTTC	CASTGGQTYEQYF
NA	NA	TRBV6-2/TRBV6-3	TRBJ1-2	TGTGCCAGCAGTAACGGCGGAGTACTGGGCTACACCTTC	CASSNGGVLGYTF
NA	NA	TRBV1	TRBJ1-4	TGCACCAGCAGCCAAGTTCAGGGGCGTCATGAAAAACTGTTTTTT	CTSSQVQGRHEKLFF
NA	NA	TRBV25-1	TRBJ2-3	TGTGCAACCTCATGGCCCACAGATACGCAGTATTTT	CATSWPTDTQYF
NA	TRBD2	TRBV5-1	TRBJ2-1	TGCGCCAGCAGCCCACGACTAGCGGGCAACAATGAGCAGTTCTTC	CASSPRLAGNNEQFF
NA	TRBD1	TRBV6-6	TRBJ1-5	TGTGCCAGCAGTCGCGGGACAGGCAATCAGCCCCAGCATTTT	CASSRGTGNQPQHF
NA	TRBD2	TRBV5-1	TRBJ2-3	TGCGCCAGCAGCGGCGGGAGAGGAACAGATACGCAGTATTTT	CASSGGRGTDTQYF
few	NA	TRBV28	TRBJ2-1	TGTGCCAGCATAACCGGTGGGTTCGGGAATGAGCAGTTCTTC	CASITGGFGNEQFF
NA	NA	TRBV7-8	TRBJ1-2	TGTGCCAGCAGCTTAGGCCAGATCTCCTATGGCTACACCTTC	CASSLGQISYGYTF
NA	NA	TRBV2	TRBJ1-1	TGTGCCAGCAGTGTGTTAGGAGTACAATTGAACACTGAAGCTTTCTTT	CASSVLGVQLNTEAFF